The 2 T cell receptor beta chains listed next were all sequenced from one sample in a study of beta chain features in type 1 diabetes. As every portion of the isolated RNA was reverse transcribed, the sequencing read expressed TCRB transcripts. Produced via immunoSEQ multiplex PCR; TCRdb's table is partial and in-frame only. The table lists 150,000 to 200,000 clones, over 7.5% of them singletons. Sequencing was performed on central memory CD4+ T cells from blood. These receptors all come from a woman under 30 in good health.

CDR3 in DNA: TGCGCCAGCAGCTTGTTTGGACAGGGGTACAATGAGCAGTTCTTC. It specifies CASSLFGQGYNEQFF. The V gene is TRBV5-1, the J gene TRBJ2-1; 9 nucleotides align to TRBD1. J gave up 4 bases and V 1 base, and 3 bases lay outside the gene matches. This CDR3 has 15 amino acids. In germline, CDR1 is SGHRS, CDR2 YFSETQ.

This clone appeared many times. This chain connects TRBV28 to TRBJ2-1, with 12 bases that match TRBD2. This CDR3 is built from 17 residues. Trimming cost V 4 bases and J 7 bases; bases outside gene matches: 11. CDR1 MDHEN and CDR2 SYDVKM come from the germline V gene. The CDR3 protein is CASSSPGLAGGRNEQFF. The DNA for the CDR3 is TGTGCCAGCAGTTCCCCCGGGCTAGCGGGAGGGAGGAATGAGCAGTTCTTC.